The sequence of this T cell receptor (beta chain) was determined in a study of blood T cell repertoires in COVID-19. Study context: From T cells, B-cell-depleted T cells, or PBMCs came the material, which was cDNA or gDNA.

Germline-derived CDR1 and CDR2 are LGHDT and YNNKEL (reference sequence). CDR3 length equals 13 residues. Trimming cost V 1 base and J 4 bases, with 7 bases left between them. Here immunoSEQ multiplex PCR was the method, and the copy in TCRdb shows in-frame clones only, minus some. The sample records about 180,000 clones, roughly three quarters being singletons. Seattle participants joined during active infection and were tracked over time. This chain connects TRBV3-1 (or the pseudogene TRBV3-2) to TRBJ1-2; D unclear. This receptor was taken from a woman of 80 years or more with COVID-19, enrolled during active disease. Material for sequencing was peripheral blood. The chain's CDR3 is CASSQAQLYGYTF. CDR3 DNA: TGTGCCAGCAGCCAAGCACAGCTCTATGGCTACACCTTC.